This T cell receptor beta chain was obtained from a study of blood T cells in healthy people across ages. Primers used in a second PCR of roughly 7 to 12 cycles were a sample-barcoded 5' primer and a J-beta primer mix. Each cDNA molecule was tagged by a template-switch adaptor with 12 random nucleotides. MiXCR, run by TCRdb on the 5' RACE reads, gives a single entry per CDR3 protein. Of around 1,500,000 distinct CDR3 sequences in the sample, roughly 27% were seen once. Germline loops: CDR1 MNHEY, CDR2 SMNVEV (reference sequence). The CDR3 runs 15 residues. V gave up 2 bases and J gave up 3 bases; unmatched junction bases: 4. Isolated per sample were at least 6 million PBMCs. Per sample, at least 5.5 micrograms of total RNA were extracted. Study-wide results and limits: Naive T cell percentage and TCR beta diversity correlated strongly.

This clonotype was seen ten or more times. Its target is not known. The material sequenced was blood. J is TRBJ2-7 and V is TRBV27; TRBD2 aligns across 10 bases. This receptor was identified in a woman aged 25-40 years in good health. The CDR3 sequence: CASSLRTSGDYEQYF. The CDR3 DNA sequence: TGTGCCAGCAGTTTACGCACTAGCGGGGACTACGAGCAGTACTTC.